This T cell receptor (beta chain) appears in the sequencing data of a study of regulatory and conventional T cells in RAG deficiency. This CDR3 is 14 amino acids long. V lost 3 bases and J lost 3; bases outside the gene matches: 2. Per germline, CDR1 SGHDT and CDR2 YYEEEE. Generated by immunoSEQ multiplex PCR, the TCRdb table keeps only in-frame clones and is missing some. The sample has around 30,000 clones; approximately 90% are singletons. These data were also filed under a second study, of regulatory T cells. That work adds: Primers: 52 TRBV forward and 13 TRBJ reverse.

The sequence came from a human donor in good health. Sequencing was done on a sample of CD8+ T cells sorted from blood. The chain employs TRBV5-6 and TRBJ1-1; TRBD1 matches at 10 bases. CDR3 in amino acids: CASSYGTGDTEAFF. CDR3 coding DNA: TGTGCCAGCAGCTACGGGACAGGGGACACTGAAGCTTTCTTT.